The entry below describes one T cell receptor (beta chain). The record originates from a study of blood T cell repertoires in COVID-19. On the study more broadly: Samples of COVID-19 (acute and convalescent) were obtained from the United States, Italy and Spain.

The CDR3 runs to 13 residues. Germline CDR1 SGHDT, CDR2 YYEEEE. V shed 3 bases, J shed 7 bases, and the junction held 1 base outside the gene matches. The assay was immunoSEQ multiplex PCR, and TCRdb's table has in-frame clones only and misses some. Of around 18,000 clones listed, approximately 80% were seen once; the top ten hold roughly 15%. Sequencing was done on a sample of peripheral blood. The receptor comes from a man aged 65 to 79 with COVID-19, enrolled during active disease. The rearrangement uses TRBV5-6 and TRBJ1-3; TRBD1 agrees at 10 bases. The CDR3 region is CASSWGQGNTIYF. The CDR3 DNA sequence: TGTGCCAGCAGCTGGGGACAGGGGAACACCATATATTTT.